Listed here are 9 T cell receptor beta chains from one sample, sequenced in a study of beta chain features in type 1 diabetes. All of the isolated RNA was reverse transcribed, so expressed TCRB transcripts were sequenced. Assay: immunoSEQ multiplex PCR; the TCRdb copy retains only in-frame clones and omits some. Found here are about 930,000 clones, roughly 17% of them singletons; the top ten hold around 0.02%. The sequenced sample consisted of naive CD4+ T cells from blood. These receptors were collected from a woman between 18 and 29 years old in good health.

In this sample, this clone turned up a few times. The chain joins TRBV4-2 to TRBJ2-1; maybe TRBD2 (6 bases). The CDR3 spans 16 residues. Germline V gene lookup returns CDR1 LGHNA and CDR2 YNFKEQ. Trimming pared 2 bases from V and 1 base from J, leaving 12 bases between. The CDR3 DNA reads TGTGCCAGCAGCCAAACGTCCGCGGGATCCTACAATGAGCAGTTCTTC. Translated, it gives CASSQTSAGSYNEQFF.

Here the CDR3 reads CASSPRLNRGEEQYF. In nucleotides, the CDR3 is TGTGCCAGCTCACCAAGACTGAACAGGGGCGAGGAGCAGTACTTC. The chain has TRBV18 and TRBJ2-5, with TRBD1 matching over 7 bases. CDR3 length: 15 amino acids. Per germline, CDR1 KGHSH and CDR2 LQKENI. After removal of 2 bases from V and 11 bases from J, the junction contained 14 bases not matched to a gene.

V is TRBV7-3 and J is TRBJ2-1; D is perhaps TRBD2 (5 bases). CDR3 length: 16 amino acids. Germline CDR1 SGHTA, CDR2 FQGTGA. The V and J ends lost 5 bases and 6 bases respectively, with 20 bases between them. For the CDR3, the DNA is TGTGCCAGCAGCCGAACGGGGAACCCGACCTCCAATGAGCAGTTCTTC. As protein: CASSRTGNPTSNEQFF. Supplemented by reference TRBV7-3 and TRBJ2-1, the full variable domain reads GAGVSQTPSNKVTEKGKYVELRCDPISGHTALYWYRQSLGQGPEFLIYFQGTGAADDSGLPNDRFFAVRPEGSVSTLKIQRTERGDSAVYLCASSRTGNPTSNEQFFGPGTRLTVL.

The rearrangement uses TRBV5-1 and TRBJ2-1, with 7 bases fitting TRBD1. Unmatched junction bases numbered 11, after V lost 5 bases and J lost 6 bases. CDR1 SGHRS and CDR2 YFSETQ come from the germline V gene. This CDR3 contains 15 residues. CDR3 DNA sequence: TGCGCCAGCAGGAGAAGGGACAGTGGGGTCAATGAGCAGTTCTTC. This gives the protein CASRRRDSGVNEQFF.

The chain links TRBV9 to TRBJ2-1; D unclear. The ends were cut back, 2 bases at V and 4 bases at J, with 10 bases in the middle. This CDR3 has 14 residues. Germline-derived CDR1 and CDR2 are SGDLS and YYNGEE. CDR3 DNA: TGTGCCAGCAGCGTTGGTAACTCTTACAATGAGCAGTTCTTC. Its protein product is CASSVGNSYNEQFF. Full variable domain (remainder filled in from reference TRBV9 and TRBJ2-1): DSGVTQTPKHLITATGQRVTLRCSPRSGDLSVYWYQQSLDQGLQFLIQYYNGEERAKGNILERFSAQQFPDLHSELNLSSLELGDSALYFCASSVGNSYNEQFFGPGTRLTVL.

The V call is TRBV5-1, the J call TRBJ2-1; D perhaps matches TRBD2 (6 bases). The CDR3 totals 15 residues. CDR1 SGHRS and CDR2 YFSETQ come from the germline V gene. Between the trimmed V and J ends, which lost 4 bases and 6 bases, there was a span of 17 bases. CDR3 in DNA: TGCGCCAGCAGCACCTTATCCGGGACTCGCAATGAGCAGTTCTTC. This gives the protein CASSTLSGTRNEQFF. Looking up the rest from reference TRBV5-1 and TRBJ2-1 gives the full variable domain: KAGVTQTPRYLIKTRGQQVTLSCSPISGHRSVSWYQQTPGQGLQFLFEYFSETQRNKGNFPGRFSGRQFSNSRSEMNVSTLELGDSALYLCASSTLSGTRNEQFFGPGTRLTVL.

The table lists this clone with a few counts. As DNA, the CDR3 is TGTGCCAGCAGCTTAGAACTTAGCGGGAGTAATGAGCAGTTCTTC. This encodes CASSLELSGSNEQFF. The chain joins TRBV7-2 to TRBJ2-1, with TRBD2 matching 9 bases. Losses at the gene ends were 1 base for V and 7 bases for J; bases not matched to a gene: 5. The germline gives CDR1 SGHTA, CDR2 FQGNSA. The CDR3 has 15 residues.

J is TRBJ1-4 and V is TRBV15; TRBD1 matches 9 bases. The CDR3 spans 15 residues. The V segment lost 0 bases and the J segment 8 bases; nucleotides outside the gene matches: 4. CDR1 and CDR2 (germline): LNHNV, YYDKDF (reference sequence). CDR3 region: CATSREGTGTEKLFF. The CDR3, as DNA: TGTGCCACCAGCAGAGAGGGGACAGGGACCGAAAAACTGTTTTTT.

This clone was seen a few times. The DNA for the CDR3 is TGTGCCAGCAGGAGCCGGGACAGGGTCCACGAGCAGTACTTC. Protein product: CASRSRDRVHEQYF. The chain links TRBV28 to TRBJ2-7; TRBD1 aligns across 9 bases. Germline V CDR1 and CDR2: MDHEN, SYDVKM. Trimming cost V 6 bases and J 5 bases; bases outside gene matches: 8. This CDR3 comprises 14 residues.